The text below deals with one T cell receptor beta chain. The CDR3 length is 14 residues. V lost 1 base, J lost 5 bases, and 11 bases lay in between. Germline-derived CDR1 and CDR2 are SGHTA and FQGNSA. The source of the sample is a study of blood T cell repertoires in COVID-19. Study background: The origin of the acute and convalescent COVID-19 samples was the United States, Italy and Spain. Nucleic acid was either cDNA or gDNA, and it came from T cells, B-cell-depleted T cells, or PBMCs.

Per the authors' pipeline: Amplification of reference gene primers provided the estimated nucleated cell counts. Measured with immunoSEQ multiplex PCR; TCRdb has only the in-frame clones, and not every one. The V and J calls and clone size are taken from that table; D and trimming were inferred from the DNA. The table shows approximately 170,000 clones, with 70% to 90% occurring only once. The source material was peripheral blood. This clonotype originated in a man in his forties or fifties who had recovered from COVID-19. V and J are TRBV7-2 and TRBJ2-5, with a possible D match to TRBD2 (6 bases). The CDR3 region is CASSLGGAGETQYF. The DNA for the CDR3 is TGTGCCAGCAGCTTAGGAGGGGCGGGGGAGACCCAGTACTTC.